This T cell receptor beta chain was identified during a study of cytomegalovirus exposure and HLA in healthy donors. The PCR had 60 Vbeta and 13 Jbeta primers. Profiled with immunoSEQ multiplex PCR; TCRdb holds only in-frame clones, not every one. The table lists about 150,000 clones, over 70% of them singletons. A word on this clone: The antigen is undetermined. At one boundary the junction diverges from the germline segment, which might be a read error.

Germline CDR1 reads MNHNS; CDR2 reads SASEGT. The CDR3 is 13 residues long. The study's findings and limits: Common viral pathogens seemed to be connected with several of the most significant clusters, according to a later analysis. Indistinguishability led to the exclusion of some V segments, TRBV6-2 and TRBV6-3 included. In an earlier analysis, most TCR beta V segments were productive about 87% or about 30% of the time. Roughly even sequencing depth across donors was the assumption behind the presence/absence analyses.

The sample taken for sequencing was PBMCs. The TCR was taken from a man younger than 45 in good health and CMV-seronegative. The chain joins TRBV6-1 to TRBJ1-5, with D tentatively TRBD1 (6 bases). The CDR3 is CASIEGGSQPQNF. For the CDR3, the DNA is TGTGCCAGCATCGAAGGGGGATCTCAGCCCCAGAATTTT.